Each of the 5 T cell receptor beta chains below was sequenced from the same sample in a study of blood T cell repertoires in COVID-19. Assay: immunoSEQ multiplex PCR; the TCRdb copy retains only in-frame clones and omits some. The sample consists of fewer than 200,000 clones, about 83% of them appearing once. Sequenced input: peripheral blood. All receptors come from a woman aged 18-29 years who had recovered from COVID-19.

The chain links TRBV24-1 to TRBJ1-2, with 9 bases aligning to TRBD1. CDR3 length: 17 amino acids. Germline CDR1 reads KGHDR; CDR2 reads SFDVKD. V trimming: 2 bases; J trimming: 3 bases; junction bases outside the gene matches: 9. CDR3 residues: CATSDSDRGFGHYGYTF. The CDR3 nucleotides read TGTGCCACCAGTGATTCCGACAGGGGGTTCGGGCACTATGGCTACACCTTC.

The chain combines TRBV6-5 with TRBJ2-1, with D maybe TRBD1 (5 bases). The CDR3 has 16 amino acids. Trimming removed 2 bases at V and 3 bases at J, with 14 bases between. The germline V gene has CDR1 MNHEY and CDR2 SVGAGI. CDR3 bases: TGTGCCAGCAGTTACGAAACGACAGCTGGCTACAATGAGCAGTTCTTC. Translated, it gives CASSYETTAGYNEQFF.

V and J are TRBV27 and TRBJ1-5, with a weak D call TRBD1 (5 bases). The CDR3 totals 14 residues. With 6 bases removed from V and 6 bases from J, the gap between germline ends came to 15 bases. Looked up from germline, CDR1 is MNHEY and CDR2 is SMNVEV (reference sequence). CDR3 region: CASSQQAPSQPQHF. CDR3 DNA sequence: TGTGCCAGCAGCCAACAGGCGCCCAGTCAGCCCCAGCATTTT.

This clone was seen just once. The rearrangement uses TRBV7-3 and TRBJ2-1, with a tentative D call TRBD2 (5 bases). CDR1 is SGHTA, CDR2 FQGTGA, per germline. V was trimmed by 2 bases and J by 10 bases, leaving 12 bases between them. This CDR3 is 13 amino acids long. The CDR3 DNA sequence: TGTGCCAGCAGCTTAGAACTAGGTGCAGAGCAGTTCTTC. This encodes CASSLELGAEQFF.

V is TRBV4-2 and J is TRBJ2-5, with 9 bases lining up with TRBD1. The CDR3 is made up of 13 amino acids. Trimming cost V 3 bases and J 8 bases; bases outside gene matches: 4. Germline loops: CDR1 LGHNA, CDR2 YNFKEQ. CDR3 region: CASSHHRGLTQYF. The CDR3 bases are TGTGCCAGCAGCCACCACAGGGGGCTAACCCAGTACTTC.